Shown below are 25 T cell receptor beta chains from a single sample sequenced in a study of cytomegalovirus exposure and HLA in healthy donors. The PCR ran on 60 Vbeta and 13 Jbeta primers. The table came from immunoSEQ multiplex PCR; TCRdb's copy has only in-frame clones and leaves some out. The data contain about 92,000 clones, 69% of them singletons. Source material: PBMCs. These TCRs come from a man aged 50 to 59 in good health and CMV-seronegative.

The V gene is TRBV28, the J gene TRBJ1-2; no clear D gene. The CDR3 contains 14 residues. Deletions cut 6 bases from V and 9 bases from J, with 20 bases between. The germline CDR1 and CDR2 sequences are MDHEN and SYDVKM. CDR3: CASSLPEGHGRYTF. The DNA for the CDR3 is TGTGCCAGCAGCCTTCCGGAGGGCCACGGGCGCTACACCTTC.

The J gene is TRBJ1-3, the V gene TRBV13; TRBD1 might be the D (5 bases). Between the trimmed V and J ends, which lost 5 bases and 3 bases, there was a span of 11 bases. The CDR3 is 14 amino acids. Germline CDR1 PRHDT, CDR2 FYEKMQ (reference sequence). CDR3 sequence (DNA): TGTGCCAGCAGCGATCGGGGGTTTGGAAACACCATATATTTT. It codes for CASSDRGFGNTIYF.

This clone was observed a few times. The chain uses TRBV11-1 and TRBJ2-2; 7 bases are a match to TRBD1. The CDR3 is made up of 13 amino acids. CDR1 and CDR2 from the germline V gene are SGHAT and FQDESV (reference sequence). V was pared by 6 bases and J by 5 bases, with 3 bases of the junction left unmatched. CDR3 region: CASSTGETGELFF. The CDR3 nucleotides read TGTGCCAGCAGTACAGGGGAGACCGGGGAGCTGTTTTTT. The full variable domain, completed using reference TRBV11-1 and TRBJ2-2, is EAEVAQSPRYKITEKSQAVAFWCDPISGHATLYWYRQILGQGPELLVQFQDESVVDDSQLPKDRFSAERLKGVDSTLKIQPAELGDSAMYLCASSTGETGELFFGEGSRLTVL.

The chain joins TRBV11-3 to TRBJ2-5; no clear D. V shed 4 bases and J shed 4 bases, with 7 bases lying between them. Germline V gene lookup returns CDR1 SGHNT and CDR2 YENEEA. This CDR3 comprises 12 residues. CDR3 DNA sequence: TGTGCCAGCAGCTCCAGAACAGAGACCCAGTACTTC. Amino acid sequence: CASSSRTETQYF.

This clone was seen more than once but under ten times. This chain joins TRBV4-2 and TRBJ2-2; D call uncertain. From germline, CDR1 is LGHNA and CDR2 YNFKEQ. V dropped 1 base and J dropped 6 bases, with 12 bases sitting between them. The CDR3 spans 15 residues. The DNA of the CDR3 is TGTGCCAGCAGCCAAGGGGTGGCCGAGGCCGGGGAGCTGTTTTTT. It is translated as CASSQGVAEAGELFF.

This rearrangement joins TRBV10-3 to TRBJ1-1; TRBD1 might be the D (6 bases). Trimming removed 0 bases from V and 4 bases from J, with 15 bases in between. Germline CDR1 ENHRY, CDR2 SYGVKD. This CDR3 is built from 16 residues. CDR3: CAISESPQGSPTEAFF. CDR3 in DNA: TGTGCCATCAGTGAGTCCCCCCAGGGGAGCCCCACTGAAGCTTTCTTT.

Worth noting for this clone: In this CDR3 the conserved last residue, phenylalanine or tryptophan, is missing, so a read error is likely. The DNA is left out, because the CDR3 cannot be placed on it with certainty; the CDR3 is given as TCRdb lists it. CDR3: CASRDSRKP. This chain joins TRBV6-4 and TRBJ1-6. The CDR3 adds up to 9 amino acids, both ends counted. Germline V gene lookup returns CDR1 MRHNA and CDR2 SNTAGT.

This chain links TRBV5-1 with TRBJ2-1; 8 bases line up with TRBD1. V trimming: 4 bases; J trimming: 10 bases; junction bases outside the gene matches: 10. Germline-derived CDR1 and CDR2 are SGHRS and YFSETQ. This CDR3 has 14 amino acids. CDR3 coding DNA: TGCGCCAGCAGCATAACCGGACAGGGAGAGGAGCAGTTCTTC. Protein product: CASSITGQGEEQFF. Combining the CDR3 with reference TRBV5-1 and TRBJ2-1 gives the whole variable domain KAGVTQTPRYLIKTRGQQVTLSCSPISGHRSVSWYQQTPGQGLQFLFEYFSETQRNKGNFPGRFSGRQFSNSRSEMNVSTLELGDSALYLCASSITGQGEEQFFGPGTRLTVL.

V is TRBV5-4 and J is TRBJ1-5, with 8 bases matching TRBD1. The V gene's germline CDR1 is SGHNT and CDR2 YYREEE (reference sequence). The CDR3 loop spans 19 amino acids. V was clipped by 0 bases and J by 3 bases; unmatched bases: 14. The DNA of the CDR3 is TGTGCCAGCAGCTTGGAAATTTTTGATTGGACAGGGAACAATCAGCCCCAGCATTTT. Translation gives CASSLEIFDWTGNNQPQHF.

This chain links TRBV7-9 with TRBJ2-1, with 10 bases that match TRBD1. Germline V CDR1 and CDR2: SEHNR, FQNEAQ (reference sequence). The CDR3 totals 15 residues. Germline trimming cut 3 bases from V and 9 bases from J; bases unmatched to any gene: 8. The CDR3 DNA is TGTGCCAGCAGCTTTCAGGACAGGGGGAGGATTGAGCAGTTCTTC. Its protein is CASSFQDRGRIEQFF.

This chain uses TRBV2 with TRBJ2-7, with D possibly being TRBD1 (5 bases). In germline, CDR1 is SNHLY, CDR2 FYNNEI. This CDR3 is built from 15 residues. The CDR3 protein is CASSDPLETVSIPSV. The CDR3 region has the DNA TGTGCCAGCAGTGACCCCTTAGAGACAGTTTCTATTCCCTCGGTC.

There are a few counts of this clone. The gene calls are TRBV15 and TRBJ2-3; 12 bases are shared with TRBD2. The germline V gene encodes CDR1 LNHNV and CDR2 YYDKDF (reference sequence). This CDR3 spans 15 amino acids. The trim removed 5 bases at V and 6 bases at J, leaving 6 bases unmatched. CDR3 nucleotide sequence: TGTGCCACCAGCCATTCTAGCGGGGGGGCCGATACGCAGTATTTT. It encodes CATSHSSGGADTQYF.

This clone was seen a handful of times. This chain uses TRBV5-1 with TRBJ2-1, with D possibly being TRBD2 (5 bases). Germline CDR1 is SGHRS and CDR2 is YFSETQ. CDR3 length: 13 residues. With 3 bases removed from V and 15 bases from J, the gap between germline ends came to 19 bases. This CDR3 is CASSSTLRAVLFF. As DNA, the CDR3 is TGCGCCAGCAGCTCTACGCTTAGAGCGGTTTTGTTCTTC.

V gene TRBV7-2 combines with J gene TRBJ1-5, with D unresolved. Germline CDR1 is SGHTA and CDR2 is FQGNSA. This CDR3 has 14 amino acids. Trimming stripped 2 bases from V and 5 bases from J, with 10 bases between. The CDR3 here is CASSLKAGDQPQHF. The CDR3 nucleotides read TGTGCCAGCAGCTTAAAGGCCGGGGATCAGCCCCAGCATTTT.

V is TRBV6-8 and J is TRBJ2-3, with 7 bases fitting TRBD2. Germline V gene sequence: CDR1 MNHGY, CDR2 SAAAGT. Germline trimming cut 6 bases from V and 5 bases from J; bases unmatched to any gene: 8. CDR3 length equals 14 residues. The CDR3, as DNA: TGTGCCAGCAGCGAACTGGGAGGGGTAGATACGCAGTATTTT. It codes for CASSELGGVDTQYF.

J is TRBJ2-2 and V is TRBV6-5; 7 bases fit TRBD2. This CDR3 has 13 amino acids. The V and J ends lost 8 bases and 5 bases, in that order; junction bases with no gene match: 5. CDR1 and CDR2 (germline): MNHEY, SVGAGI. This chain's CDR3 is CASGTTVTGELFF. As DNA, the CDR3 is TGTGCCAGCGGGACTACGGTAACCGGGGAGCTGTTTTTT.

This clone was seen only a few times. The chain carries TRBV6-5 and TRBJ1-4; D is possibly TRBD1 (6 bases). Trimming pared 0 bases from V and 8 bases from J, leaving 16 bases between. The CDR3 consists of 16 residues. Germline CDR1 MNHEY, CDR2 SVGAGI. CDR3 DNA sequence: TGTGCCAGCAGTTACTCGACAGGTTTTGGCGCCGAAAAACTGTTTTTT. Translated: CASSYSTGFGAEKLFF.

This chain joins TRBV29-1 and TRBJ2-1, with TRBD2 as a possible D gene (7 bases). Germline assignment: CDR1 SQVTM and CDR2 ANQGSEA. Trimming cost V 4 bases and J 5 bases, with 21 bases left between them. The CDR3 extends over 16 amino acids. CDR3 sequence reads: CSVAGEGVMANNEQFF. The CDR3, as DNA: TGCAGCGTTGCTGGGGAGGGGGTAATGGCCAACAATGAGCAGTTCTTC.

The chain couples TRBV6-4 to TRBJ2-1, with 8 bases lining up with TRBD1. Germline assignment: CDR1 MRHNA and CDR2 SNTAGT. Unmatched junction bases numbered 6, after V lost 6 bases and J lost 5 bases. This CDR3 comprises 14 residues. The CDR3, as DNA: TGTGCCAGCAGACCTGGACAGGGAAACAATGAGCAGTTCTTC. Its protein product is CASRPGQGNNEQFF.

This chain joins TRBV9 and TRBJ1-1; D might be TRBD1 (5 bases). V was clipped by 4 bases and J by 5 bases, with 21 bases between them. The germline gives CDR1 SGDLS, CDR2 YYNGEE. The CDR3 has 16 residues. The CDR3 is CASSPPWDWGDTEAFF. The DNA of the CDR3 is TGTGCCAGCAGCCCGCCCTGGGACTGGGGTGATACTGAAGCTTTCTTT.

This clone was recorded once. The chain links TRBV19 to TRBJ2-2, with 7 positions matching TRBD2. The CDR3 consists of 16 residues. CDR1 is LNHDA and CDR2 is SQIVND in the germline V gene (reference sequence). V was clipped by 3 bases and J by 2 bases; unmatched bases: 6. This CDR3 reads CASSIGAGPNTGELFF. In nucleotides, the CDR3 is TGTGCCAGTAGTATCGGAGCGGGGCCTAACACCGGGGAGCTGTTTTTT. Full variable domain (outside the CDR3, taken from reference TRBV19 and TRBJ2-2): DGGITQSPKYLFRKEGQNVTLSCEQNLNHDAMYWYRQDPGQGLRLIYYSQIVNDFQKGDIAEGYSVSREKKESFPLTVTSAQKNPTAFYLCASSIGAGPNTGELFFGEGSRLTVL.

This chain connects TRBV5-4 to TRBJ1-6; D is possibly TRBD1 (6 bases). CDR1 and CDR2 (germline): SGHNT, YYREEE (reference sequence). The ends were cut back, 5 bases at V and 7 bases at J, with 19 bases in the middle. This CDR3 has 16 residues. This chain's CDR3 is CASSSASGARNSPLHF. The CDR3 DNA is TGTGCCAGCAGTTCAGCGTCAGGGGCGAGGAATTCACCCCTCCACTTT.

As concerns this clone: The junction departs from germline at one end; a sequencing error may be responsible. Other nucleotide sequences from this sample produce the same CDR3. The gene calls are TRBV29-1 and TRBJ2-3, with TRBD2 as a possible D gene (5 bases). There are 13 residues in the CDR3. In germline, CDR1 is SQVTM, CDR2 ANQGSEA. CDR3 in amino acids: CSADHYPRDTQYF. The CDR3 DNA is TGTAGCGCTGATCACTACCCGAGGGATACGCAGTATTTT.

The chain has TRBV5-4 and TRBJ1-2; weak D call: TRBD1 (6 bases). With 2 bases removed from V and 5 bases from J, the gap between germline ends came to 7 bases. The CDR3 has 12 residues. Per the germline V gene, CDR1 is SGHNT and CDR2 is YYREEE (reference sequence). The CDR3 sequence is CASSLQGYGYTF. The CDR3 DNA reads TGTGCCAGCAGCTTACAGGGATATGGCTACACCTTC.

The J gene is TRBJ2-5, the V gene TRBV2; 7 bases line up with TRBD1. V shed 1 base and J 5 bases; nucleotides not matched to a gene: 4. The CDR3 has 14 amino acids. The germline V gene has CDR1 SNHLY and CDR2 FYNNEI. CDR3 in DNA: TGTGCCAGCAGTGAAGACAGGGGTGGGGAGACCCAGTACTTC. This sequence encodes CASSEDRGGETQYF.